This T cell receptor beta chain is drawn from a study of blood T cell repertoires in COVID-19. Clones were read by immunoSEQ multiplex PCR, and TCRdb kept only the in-frame ones, dropping some. The data hold 150,000 to 200,000 clones, with about 80% observed a single time. This clone was observed many times. Germline V CDR1 and CDR2: MNHEY, SMNVEV (reference sequence). This CDR3 is 13 amino acids long. V was shortened by 2 bases and J by 9 bases, with 11 bases between the two germline ends. V and J are TRBV27 and TRBJ2-1; D possibly corresponds to TRBD1 (6 bases). The specimen sequenced was PBMCs or T cells enriched from blood (not recorded which). This TCR was sampled from a woman aged 60 to 75 who had recovered from COVID-19. The CDR3 nucleotides read TGTGCCAGCAGTTTAAGAGGGGGTTTTGAGCAGTTCTTC. Residues: CASSLRGGFEQFF.